Presented here are 19 T cell receptor beta chains from one specimen sequenced in a study of T-cell memory formation after mild COVID-19. Using its own MiXCR run on the 5' RACE reads, TCRdb lists one record per CDR3 protein. This sample yields roughly 35,000 distinct CDR3 sequences, of which roughly 21% are seen a single time; over 1.5% belongs to the top ten. The source material was PBMCs or a T cell subset sorted from them (not recorded which). Receptor source: an adult who had mild COVID-19 (a few samples of this study predate the infection). Cell type and time point are not known.

At least ten counts were recorded for this clonotype. A junction boundary mismatches the germline segment, possibly from a read error. This sequence joins TRBV7-9 and TRBJ2-7; 7 bases are shared with TRBD2. Germline CDR1 SEHNR, CDR2 FQNEAQ (reference sequence). This CDR3 spans 13 amino acids. CDR3 DNA: TGTGCCAGCAGCTTAGGCTGGGAGGGGAAGACGCACTTC. Translating it yields CASSLGWEGKTHF.

In this sample, this clonotype turned up many times. The chain links TRBV24-1 to TRBJ2-1; D uncertain. In germline, CDR1 is KGHDR, CDR2 SFDVKD. This CDR3 is built from 12 residues. V dropped 5 bases and J dropped 4 bases, with 5 bases sitting between them. The CDR3 coding sequence is TGTGCCACCAGTGGTCTTTACAATGAGCAGTTCTTC. Translating gives CATSGLYNEQFF.

This clonotype was picked up many times. This chain uses TRBV2 with TRBJ2-5; 12 nucleotides align to TRBD2. V shed 6 bases and J 2 bases; nucleotides not matched to a gene: 7. The germline CDR1 and CDR2 sequences are SNHLY and FYNNEI. The CDR3 is made up of 16 amino acids. The CDR3 loop reads CASRRGLAGYQETQYF. The CDR3 DNA reads as TGTGCCAGCAGAAGAGGACTAGCGGGGTATCAAGAGACCCAGTACTTC.

There are many counts of this clonotype. V and J are TRBV12-3 or TRBV12-4 and TRBJ2-3, with 8 nucleotides matching TRBD2. There are 15 residues in the CDR3. The junction had 5 bases not matched to a gene; V was cut back by 6 bases and J by 0 bases. DNA of the CDR3: TGTGCCAGCAGCCTTAGCGGGATTAGCACAGATACGCAGTATTTT. Translated, it gives CASSLSGISTDTQYF.

This clonotype was seen many times. The gene calls are TRBV11-2 and TRBJ2-3, with 7 positions matching TRBD2. With 5 bases clipped from V and 3 bases from J, the junction kept 8 bases outside the gene matches. The V gene's germline CDR1 is SGHAT and CDR2 FQNNGV. The CDR3 length is 15 residues. The CDR3 reads CASSPQLASTDTQYF. CDR3 in DNA: TGTGCCAGCAGCCCCCAACTAGCGTCAACAGATACGCAGTATTTT. The complete variable domain, with remaining parts taken from reference TRBV11-2 and TRBJ2-3, reads EAGVAQSPRYKIIEKRQSVAFWCNPISGHATLYWYQQILGQGPKLLIQFQNNGVVDDSQLPKDRFSAERLKGVDSTLKIQPAKLEDSAVYLCASSPQLASTDTQYFGPGTRLTVL.

The J gene is TRBJ2-1, the V gene TRBV5-1; 9 positions agree with TRBD2. V shed 0 bases and J 4 bases; nucleotides not matched to a gene: 8. The CDR3 runs 17 residues. CDR1 SGHRS and CDR2 YFSETQ come from the germline V gene. The CDR3 DNA reads TGCGCCAGCAGCTTGGCCGGTTTAGCGGGAGCGTACAATGAGCAGTTCTTC. It is translated as CASSLAGLAGAYNEQFF.

This clonotype was recorded at least ten times. The V gene is TRBV7-3, the J gene TRBJ2-3; 15 nucleotides align to TRBD2. The germline V gene has CDR1 SGHTA and CDR2 FQGTGA. This CDR3 has 18 residues. J gave up 2 bases and V 3 bases, and 6 bases lay outside the gene matches. The CDR3 DNA is TGTGCCAGCAGCTTGGGACTAGCGGGAGGCCTTTTCACAGATACGCAGTATTTT. Its protein product is CASSLGLAGGLFTDTQYF.

There are many counts of this clonotype. This chain joins TRBV5-1 and TRBJ2-3; a possible D gene is TRBD2 (6 bases). The germline V gene has CDR1 SGHRS and CDR2 YFSETQ. With 5 bases removed from V and 2 bases from J, the gap between germline ends came to 12 bases. This CDR3 region has 14 residues. The CDR3 DNA reads TGCGCCAGCAGAACGGGGGTTACCACAGATACGCAGTATTTT. It is translated as CASRTGVTTDTQYF.

Ten or more counts support this clonotype. The chain has TRBV27 and TRBJ2-7; TRBD1 matches at 9 bases. V shed 6 bases, J shed 3 bases, and the junction held 6 bases outside the gene matches. CDR3 length equals 14 residues. Germline lookup yields CDR1 MNHEY and CDR2 SMNVEV (reference sequence). The CDR3 nucleotides read TGTGCCAGCAGGACCGAGGGACAGGGCTACGAGCAGTACTTC. This translates into CASRTEGQGYEQYF.

This clonotype was detected once. The chain combines TRBV20-1 with TRBJ1-5; D gene unclear. The CDR3 runs 15 residues. Germline CDR1 is DFQATT and CDR2 is SNEGSKA (reference sequence). V shed 1 base and J shed 2 bases, with 12 bases lying between them. DNA for the CDR3: TGCAGTGCTAGAGGCCAAGGGTTAGGCAATCAGCCCCAGCATTTT. It yields the protein CSARGQGLGNQPQHF.

This clonotype is labeled as medium-sized (0.01 to 0.1%). The chain carries TRBV4-3 and TRBJ2-3; 7 bases match TRBD2. Germline CDR1 LGHNA, CDR2 YSLEER. CDR3 length: 15 residues. The junction had 3 bases not matched to a gene; V was cut back by 3 bases and J by 0 bases. The CDR3 loop reads CASSQGSGSTDTQYF. The CDR3 DNA follows: TGCGCCAGCAGCCAGGGTAGCGGGAGCACAGATACGCAGTATTTT.

To note about this clonotype: A much larger clone differs by one base, so this may be a read error. The chain links TRBV20-1 to TRBJ2-1, with D possibly being TRBD2 (6 bases). Germline-derived CDR1 and CDR2 are DFQATT and SNEGSKA (reference sequence). This CDR3 comprises 12 residues. This chain's CDR3 is CRARPGSIEQFF. CDR3 bases: TGCAGGGCCCGCCCCGGGAGCATTGAGCAGTTCTTC.

This clonotype was found many times. Compared with germline, one end of the junction differs, possibly owing to a read error. J is TRBJ1-2 and V is TRBV20-1, with D tentatively TRBD1 (6 bases). Germline CDR1 is DFQATT and CDR2 is SNEGSKA (reference sequence). The CDR3 consists of 13 residues. CDR3 amino acids: CSARGGGGWVPLF. The CDR3 nucleotides read TGCAGTGCTAGAGGAGGTGGGGGCTGGGTGCCCTTGTTC.

This chain links TRBV19 with TRBJ1-3; D not resolved. The V end was cut by 5 bases, the J end by 4 bases, with 12 bases between. The V gene's germline CDR1 is LNHDA and CDR2 SQIVND (reference sequence). The CDR3 covers 14 residues. CDR3 sequence: CASSARDLGNTIYF. Written as DNA, the CDR3 is TGTGCCAGTAGTGCCCGCGATCTCGGAAACACCATATATTTT.

This clonotype was seen repeatedly, ten times or more. The V gene is TRBV20-1, the J gene TRBJ2-7; 10 nucleotides agree with TRBD2. CDR3 size: 16 residues. V shed 6 bases, J shed 4 bases, and the junction held 15 bases outside the gene matches. Looked up from germline, CDR1 is DFQATT and CDR2 is SNEGSKA (reference sequence). CDR3 loop: CSAIPTSSGSLYEQYF. The CDR3 DNA sequence: TGCAGTGCCATTCCGACATCTAGCGGGAGTTTATACGAGCAGTACTTC.

This clonotype was seen many times. The J gene is TRBJ2-5, the V gene TRBV5-4; TRBD1 agrees at 8 bases. V lost 4 bases to trimming and J lost 5 bases; unmatched junction nucleotides: 13. The CDR3 runs 16 residues. The germline gives CDR1 SGHNT, CDR2 YYREEE (reference sequence). The CDR3 sequence is CASSQIRAGGEETQYF. The CDR3, as DNA: TGTGCCAGCAGCCAAATCCGGGCAGGGGGCGAGGAGACCCAGTACTTC.

This clonotype was seen repeatedly, ten times or more. V is TRBV4-1 and J is TRBJ2-3; D uncertain. V was shortened by 1 base and J by 4 bases, with 12 bases between the two germline ends. Germline V lookup: CDR1 MGHRA, CDR2 YSYEKL. The CDR3 covers 15 residues. The CDR3 sequence: CASSQVGLGADTQYF. Written as DNA, the CDR3 is TGCGCCAGCAGCCAAGTGGGCCTCGGAGCAGATACGCAGTATTTT.

This clonotype was picked up many times. The J gene is TRBJ1-2, the V gene TRBV7-9, with D unclear. Trimming took 1 base from V and 1 from J, leaving 10 bases between them. The germline V gene encodes CDR1 SEHNR and CDR2 FQNEAQ (reference sequence). The CDR3 contains 15 residues. The CDR3 sequence is CASSLDTNLNYGYTF. The CDR3 bases are TGTGCCAGCAGCTTAGACACAAACCTTAACTATGGCTACACCTTC.

This clonotype appeared many times. J is TRBJ2-4 and V is TRBV5-8; D remains ambiguous. This CDR3 contains 15 residues. Deletions cut 4 bases from V and 0 bases from J, with 11 bases between. Germline V gene sequence: CDR1 SGHTS, CDR2 YDEGEE. The DNA for the CDR3 is TGTGCCAGCAGCCACGCCAATTTAGCCAAAAACATTCAGTACTTC. Amino acid sequence: CASSHANLAKNIQYF.